The rows below give T cell receptor beta chains drawn from one sample of a study of cytomegalovirus exposure and HLA in healthy donors. The protocol was immunoSEQ multiplex PCR, while the TCRdb copy is restricted to in-frame clones and leaves out a portion. The table includes some 130,000 clones, over 60% detected once. Sequenced sample: PBMCs. These receptor sequences come from a human donor in good health. The CDR3 runs from the conserved cysteine through the conserved F or W. The order of the fields is CDR3 DNA, CDR3 protein, D gene, V gene, J gene, clone size. The D gene is left open where the match is weak. Expanded clones get a size class; other rows say once, few or many, or leave the size out.

cdr3_nt: TGTGCCAGCAGCCAAGTCGGAGGGACCCCGGGTGAAAAACTGTTTTTT
cdr3_aa: CASSQVGGTPGEKLFF
d_call: -
v_call: TRBV4-2
j_call: TRBJ1-4
clone_size: few

cdr3_nt: TGCGCCAGCAGTGAGGGATCCGGGGGACCTCAAGAGACCCAGTACTTC
cdr3_aa: CASSEGSGGPQETQYF
d_call: -
v_call: TRBV10-1
j_call: TRBJ2-5
clone_size: -

cdr3_nt: TGTGCCAGCAACCTTGGTGGACAGGGTCGAGATACGCAGTATTTT
cdr3_aa: CASNLGGQGRDTQYF
d_call: TRBD1
v_call: TRBV5-8
j_call: TRBJ2-3
clone_size: few

cdr3_nt: TGTGCCAGCAGTGGACAGGGTTTGGGCTACACCTTC
cdr3_aa: CASSGQGLGYTF
d_call: TRBD1
v_call: TRBV28
j_call: TRBJ1-2
clone_size: once

cdr3_nt: TGTGCCAGCAGCCAAACAGGGCCTGGGGAGCAGTACTTC
cdr3_aa: CASSQTGPGEQYF
d_call: -
v_call: TRBV11-2
j_call: TRBJ2-7
clone_size: -

cdr3_nt: TGTGCCAGTAGTATAAACGGGGACAGGGGTGGCAATCAGCCCCAGCATTTT
cdr3_aa: CASSINGDRGGNQPQHF
d_call: TRBD1
v_call: TRBV19
j_call: TRBJ1-5
clone_size: -

cdr3_nt: TGTGCCAGCAGCTTAACTCTGAGCTCCTACAATGAGCAGTTCTTC
cdr3_aa: CASSLTLSSYNEQFF
d_call: -
v_call: TRBV7-3
j_call: TRBJ2-1
clone_size: -

cdr3_nt: TGTGCCAGCAGCCAAGAGCACAGGGTACGAGAGACCCAGTACTTC
cdr3_aa: CASSQEHRVRETQYF
d_call: -
v_call: TRBV14
j_call: TRBJ2-5
clone_size: -

cdr3_nt: TGTGCCAGCCGCAGGGACTATGGCTACACCTTC
cdr3_aa: CASRRDYGYTF
d_call: -
v_call: TRBV6-5
j_call: TRBJ1-2
clone_size: -

cdr3_nt: TGCGCCAGCAGCTCGACAGGGGGCGAGGGGGACACCATATATTTT
cdr3_aa: CASSSTGGEGDTIYF
d_call: TRBD1
v_call: TRBV5-1
j_call: TRBJ1-3
clone_size: -

cdr3_nt: TGCGCCAGCAGCTTGGGGACAGGGGCCTACGAGCAGTACTTC
cdr3_aa: CASSLGTGAYEQYF
d_call: TRBD1
v_call: TRBV5-1
j_call: TRBJ2-7
clone_size: -

cdr3_nt: TGTGCCAGCAGCTTGGCCGGAGGTGTGACCACTGAAGCTTTCTTT
cdr3_aa: CASSLAGGVTTEAFF
d_call: -
v_call: TRBV5-4
j_call: TRBJ1-1
clone_size: -

cdr3_nt: TGTGCCAGCCACCGGGACACCGTCTCCTACGAGCAGTACTTC
cdr3_aa: CASHRDTVSYEQYF
d_call: -
v_call: TRBV6-1
j_call: TRBJ2-7
clone_size: -

cdr3_nt: TGCGCCAGCAGCCAAGCGAGGTACAATGAGCAGTTCTTC
cdr3_aa: CASSQARYNEQFF
d_call: -
v_call: TRBV4-3
j_call: TRBJ2-1
clone_size: -

cdr3_nt: TGTGCCAGCAGCGAACAGTCCCCCACTGAAGCTTTCTTT
cdr3_aa: CASSEQSPTEAFF
d_call: -
v_call: TRBV9
j_call: TRBJ1-1
clone_size: once

cdr3_nt: TGTGCCAGTAGTATTAAGGGACAGCACTATGGCTACACCTTC
cdr3_aa: CASSIKGQHYGYTF
d_call: TRBD1
v_call: TRBV19
j_call: TRBJ1-2
clone_size: -

cdr3_nt: TGTGCCAGCGGCAAACAGGGCCCAGAGACCCAGTACTTC
cdr3_aa: CASGKQGPETQYF
d_call: -
v_call: TRBV6-6
j_call: TRBJ2-5
clone_size: once

cdr3_nt: TGTGCTAGCAGCTTAGGTCCTGTCAATGAGCAGTTCTTC
cdr3_aa: CASSLGPVNEQFF
d_call: -
v_call: TRBV7-7
j_call: TRBJ2-1
clone_size: -

cdr3_nt: TGTGCCAGCAGCTTAATGCCGAGCTCCTACAATGAGCAGTTCTTC
cdr3_aa: CASSLMPSSYNEQFF
d_call: -
v_call: TRBV11-2
j_call: TRBJ2-1
clone_size: once

cdr3_nt: TGCGCCAGCAGCCGCCTACAGGGGGCGGAAGGGACCCAGTACTTC
cdr3_aa: CASSRLQGAEGTQYF
d_call: TRBD1
v_call: TRBV4-1
j_call: TRBJ2-5
clone_size: -

cdr3_nt: TGTGCCAGCTCACCGGGGGGTGGGTTCTACAATGAGCAGTTCTTC
cdr3_aa: CASSPGGGFYNEQFF
d_call: -
v_call: TRBV18
j_call: TRBJ2-1
clone_size: -

cdr3_nt: TGTGCCAGCAGCTTAGGGGCGGGGGGCGACGGCTACACCTTC
cdr3_aa: CASSLGAGGDGYTF
d_call: -
v_call: TRBV13
j_call: TRBJ1-2
clone_size: once

cdr3_nt: TGTGCCGTCTTAGTGGGGCCCGGGGAGCTGTTTTTT
cdr3_aa: CAVLVGPGELFF
d_call: -
v_call: TRBV19
j_call: TRBJ2-2
clone_size: -

cdr3_nt: TGCGCCAGCAGTGATAGGCTGACACCCTACGAGCAGTACTTC
cdr3_aa: CASSDRLTPYEQYF
d_call: -
v_call: TRBV10-1
j_call: TRBJ2-7
clone_size: once

cdr3_nt: TGTGCCAGCAGTGTGGACAACCGCGCTGGAAACACCATATATTTT
cdr3_aa: CASSVDNRAGNTIYF
d_call: -
v_call: TRBV6-5
j_call: TRBJ1-3
clone_size: once

cdr3_nt: TGTGCCAGTAGTATAGGGACAGGGAGTTTCTACGAGCAGTACTTC
cdr3_aa: CASSIGTGSFYEQYF
d_call: TRBD1
v_call: TRBV19
j_call: TRBJ2-7
clone_size: few

cdr3_nt: TGTGCCAGTAGGGACAGGGGTATGGGCTATGGCTACACCTTC
cdr3_aa: CASRDRGMGYGYTF
d_call: TRBD1
v_call: TRBV19
j_call: TRBJ1-2
clone_size: -

cdr3_nt: TGCGCCAGCAGCTTTACCGGGACAGGGGGCAGGGAGCAGTTCTTC
cdr3_aa: CASSFTGTGGREQFF
d_call: TRBD1
v_call: TRBV5-1
j_call: TRBJ2-1
clone_size: -

cdr3_nt: TGCGCCAGCAGCTTCGGGTTCGGCGGGGGGGGGACAGATACGCAGTATTTT
cdr3_aa: CASSFGFGGGGTDTQYF
d_call: TRBD2
v_call: TRBV5-1
j_call: TRBJ2-3
clone_size: -

cdr3_nt: TGTGCCAACAAAAAGACAGCCTACGAGCAGTACTTC
cdr3_aa: CANKKTAYEQYF
d_call: -
v_call: TRBV6-1
j_call: TRBJ2-7
clone_size: -

cdr3_nt: TGTGCCAGCAGCCCTCATTGGAGGGCAGAAACTAACTATGGCTACACCTTC
cdr3_aa: CASSPHWRAETNYGYTF
d_call: -
v_call: TRBV5-4
j_call: TRBJ1-2
clone_size: -

cdr3_nt: TGTGCCAGCAGACGGACAGGTGATCAGCCCCAGCATTTT
cdr3_aa: CASRRTGDQPQHF
d_call: TRBD1
v_call: TRBV27
j_call: TRBJ1-5
clone_size: -

cdr3_nt: TGCGCCAGACCCACCCATGGTCCCAGGCCGTTCTCCTACGAGCAGTACTTC
cdr3_aa: CARPTHGPRPFSYEQYF
d_call: -
v_call: TRBV10-1
j_call: TRBJ2-7
clone_size: -